This entry describes one T cell receptor (beta chain). Its target is unknown. This sample is part of a study of cytomegalovirus exposure and HLA in healthy donors. This CDR3 comprises 15 residues. Germline CDR1 SNHLY, CDR2 FYNNEI. J gave up 5 bases and V 6 bases, and 7 bases lay outside the gene matches. Study conclusions and caveats: Cytomegalovirus association was listed for around 170 TCR beta chains. Most TCR sequences showed up rarely, but some public TCRs showed up in many donors. In vitro data verified three CMV-associated chains as specific for CMV antigens.

Donors came from a validation cohort of approximately 110 subjects, distinct from the first 666-subject cohort. Clones were read by immunoSEQ multiplex PCR, and TCRdb kept only the in-frame ones, dropping some. The sample consists of about 72,000 clones, 85% to 95% of them appearing once. The sequenced sample consisted of PBMCs. This chain connects TRBV2 to TRBJ2-2; TRBD1 aligns across 9 bases. This TCR was recovered from a woman aged 18-29 years in good health and CMV-seronegative. The DNA of the CDR3 is TGTGCCAGCAGCTCCGGACAGGGGAGGACCGGGGAGCTGTTTTTT. It translates to CASSSGQGRTGELFF.